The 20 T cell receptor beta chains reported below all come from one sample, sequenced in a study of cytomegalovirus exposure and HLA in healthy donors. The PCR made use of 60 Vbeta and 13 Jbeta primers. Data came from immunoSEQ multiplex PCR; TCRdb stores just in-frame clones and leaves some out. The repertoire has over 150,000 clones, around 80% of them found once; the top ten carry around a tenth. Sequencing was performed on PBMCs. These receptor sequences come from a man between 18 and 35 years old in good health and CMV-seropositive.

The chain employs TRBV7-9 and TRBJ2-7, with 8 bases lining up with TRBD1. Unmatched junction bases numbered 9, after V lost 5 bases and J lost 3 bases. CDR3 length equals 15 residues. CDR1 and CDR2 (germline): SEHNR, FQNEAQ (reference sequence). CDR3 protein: CASSGRTGRNYEQYF. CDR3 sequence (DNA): TGTGCCAGCAGCGGCCGGACAGGGAGGAACTACGAGCAGTACTTC. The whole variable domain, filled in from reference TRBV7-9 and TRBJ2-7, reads DTGVSQNPRHKITKRGQNVTFRCDPISEHNRLYWYRQTLGQGPEFLTYFQNEAQLEKSRLLSDRFSAERPKGSFSTLEIQRTEQGDSAMYLCASSGRTGRNYEQYFGPGTRLTVT.

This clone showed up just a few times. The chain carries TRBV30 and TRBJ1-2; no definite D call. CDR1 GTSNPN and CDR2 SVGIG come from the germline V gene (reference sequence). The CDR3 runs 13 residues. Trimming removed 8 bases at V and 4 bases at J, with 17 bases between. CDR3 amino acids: CAGSPQTIYGYTF. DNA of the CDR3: TGTGCCGGTTCTCCACAGACCATCTATGGCTACACCTTC. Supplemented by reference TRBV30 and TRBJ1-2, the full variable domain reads SQTIHQWPATLVQPVGSPLSLECTVEGTSNPNLYWYRQAAGRGLQLLFYSVGIGQISSEVPQNLSASRPQDRQFILSSKKLLLSDSGFYLCAGSPQTIYGYTFGSGTRLTVV.

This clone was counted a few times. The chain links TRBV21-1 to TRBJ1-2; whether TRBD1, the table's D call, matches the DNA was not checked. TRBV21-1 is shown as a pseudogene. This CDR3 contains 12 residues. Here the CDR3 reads CASIEQNYGYTF. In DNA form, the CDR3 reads TGTGCCAGCATTGAACAGAACTATGGCTACACCTTC.

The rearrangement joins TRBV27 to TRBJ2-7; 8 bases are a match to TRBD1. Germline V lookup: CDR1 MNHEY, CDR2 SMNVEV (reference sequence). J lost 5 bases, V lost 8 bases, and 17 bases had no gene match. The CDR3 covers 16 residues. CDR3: CASYQTQGAQRNEQYF. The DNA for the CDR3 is TGTGCCAGCTACCAAACCCAGGGGGCGCAACGGAACGAGCAGTACTTC.

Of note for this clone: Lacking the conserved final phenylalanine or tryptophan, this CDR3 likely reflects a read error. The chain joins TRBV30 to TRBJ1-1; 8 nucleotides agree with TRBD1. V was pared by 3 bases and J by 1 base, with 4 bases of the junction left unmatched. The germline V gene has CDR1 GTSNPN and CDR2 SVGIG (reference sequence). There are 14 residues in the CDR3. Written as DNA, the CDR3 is TGTGCCTGGAGGCGGGGACAGGAGAACACTGAAGCTTTCCTT. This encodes CAWRRGQENTEAFL.

The CDR3 bases are TGCGCCAGCGGCGATCGACAGGGGGGAGGTGGGACCCAGTACTTC. Translating gives CASGDRQGGGGTQYF. V and J are TRBV5-1 and TRBJ2-5; TRBD1 aligns across 9 bases. CDR3 size: 15 residues. Germline values: CDR1 SGHRS, CDR2 YFSETQ. V was pared by 7 bases and J by 7 bases, with 14 bases of the junction left unmatched. Full variable domain (rest looked up from reference TRBV5-1 and TRBJ2-5): KAGVTQTPRYLIKTRGQQVTLSCSPISGHRSVSWYQQTPGQGLQFLFEYFSETQRNKGNFPGRFSGRQFSNSRSEMNVSTLELGDSALYLCASGDRQGGGGTQYFGPGTRLLVL.

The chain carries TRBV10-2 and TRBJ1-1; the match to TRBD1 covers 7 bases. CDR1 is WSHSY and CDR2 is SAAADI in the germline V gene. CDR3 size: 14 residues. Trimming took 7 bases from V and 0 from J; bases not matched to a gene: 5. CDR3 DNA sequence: TGCGCCAGCACTTGGGACAGACTGAACACTGAAGCTTTCTTT. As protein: CASTWDRLNTEAFF.

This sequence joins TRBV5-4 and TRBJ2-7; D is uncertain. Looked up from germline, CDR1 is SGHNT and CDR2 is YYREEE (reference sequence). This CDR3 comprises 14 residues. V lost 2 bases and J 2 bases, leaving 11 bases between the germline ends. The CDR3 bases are TGTGCCAGCAGCTTTACTTACCCCCCCTACGAGCAGTACTTC. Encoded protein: CASSFTYPPYEQYF.

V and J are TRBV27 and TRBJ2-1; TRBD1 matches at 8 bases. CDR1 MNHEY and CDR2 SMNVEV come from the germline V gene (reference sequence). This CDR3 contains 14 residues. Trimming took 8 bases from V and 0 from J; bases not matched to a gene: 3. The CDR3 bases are TGTGCCAGCGGTGACAGGGGCTCCTACAATGAGCAGTTCTTC. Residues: CASGDRGSYNEQFF.

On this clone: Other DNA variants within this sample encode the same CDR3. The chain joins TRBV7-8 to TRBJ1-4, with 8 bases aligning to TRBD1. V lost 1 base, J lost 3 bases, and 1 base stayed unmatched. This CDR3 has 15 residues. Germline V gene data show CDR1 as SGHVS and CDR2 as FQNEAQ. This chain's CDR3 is CASSLGTGSNEKLFF. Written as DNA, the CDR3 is TGTGCCAGCAGCTTAGGGACAGGGTCTAATGAAAAACTGTTTTTT.

The CDR3 here is CASSLGRSSTDTQYF. The CDR3 DNA reads TGTGCCAGCTCACTAGGGAGGTCGAGCACAGATACGCAGTATTTT. The V gene is TRBV18, the J gene TRBJ2-3, with D perhaps matching TRBD2 (6 bases). CDR1 and CDR2 from the germline V gene are KGHSH and LQKENI. The V gene lost 4 bases and the J gene lost 0 bases, with 11 bases spanning the gap. The length of the CDR3 is 15 residues.

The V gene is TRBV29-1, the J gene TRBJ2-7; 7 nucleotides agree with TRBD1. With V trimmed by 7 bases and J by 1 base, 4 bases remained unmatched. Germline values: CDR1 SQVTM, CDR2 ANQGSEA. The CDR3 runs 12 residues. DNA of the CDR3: TGCAGCGCCCGACAGGGTTCCTACGAGCAGTACTTC. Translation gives CSARQGSYEQYF.

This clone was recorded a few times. The DNA of the CDR3 is TGTGCCAGCAGTTTACTACCCCCCGGGACAGGGTACTACGAGCAGTACTTC. Translating it yields CASSLLPPGTGYYEQYF. This rearrangement joins TRBV27 to TRBJ2-7; 9 nucleotides match TRBD1. Germline lookup yields CDR1 MNHEY and CDR2 SMNVEV (reference sequence). V lost 2 bases, J lost 3 bases, and 11 bases stayed unmatched. The CDR3 has 17 amino acids.

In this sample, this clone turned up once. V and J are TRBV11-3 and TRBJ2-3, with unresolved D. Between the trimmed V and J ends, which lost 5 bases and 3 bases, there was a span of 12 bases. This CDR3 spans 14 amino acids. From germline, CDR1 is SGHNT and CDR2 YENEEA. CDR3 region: CASSLSTVTDTQYF. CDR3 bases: TGTGCCAGCAGCCTCTCTACAGTTACAGATACGCAGTATTTT.

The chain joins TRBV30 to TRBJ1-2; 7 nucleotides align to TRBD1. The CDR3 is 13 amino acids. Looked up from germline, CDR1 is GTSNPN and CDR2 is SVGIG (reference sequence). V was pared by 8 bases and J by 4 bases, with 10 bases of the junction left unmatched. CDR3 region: CARGPQYGYGYTF. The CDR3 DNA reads TGTGCCAGGGGGCCGCAATACGGCTATGGCTACACCTTC.

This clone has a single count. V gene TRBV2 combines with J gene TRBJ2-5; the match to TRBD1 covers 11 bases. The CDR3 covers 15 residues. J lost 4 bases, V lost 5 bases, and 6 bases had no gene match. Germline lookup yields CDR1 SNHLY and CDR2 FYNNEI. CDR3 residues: CASSFGTGGGETQYF. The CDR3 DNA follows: TGTGCCAGCAGTTTCGGGACAGGGGGTGGAGAGACCCAGTACTTC. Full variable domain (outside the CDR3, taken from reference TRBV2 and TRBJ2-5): EPEVTQTPSHQVTQMGQEVILRCVPISNHLYFYWYRQILGQKVEFLVSFYNNEISEKSEIFDDQFSVERPDGSNFTLKIRSTKLEDSAMYFCASSFGTGGGETQYFGPGTRLLVL.

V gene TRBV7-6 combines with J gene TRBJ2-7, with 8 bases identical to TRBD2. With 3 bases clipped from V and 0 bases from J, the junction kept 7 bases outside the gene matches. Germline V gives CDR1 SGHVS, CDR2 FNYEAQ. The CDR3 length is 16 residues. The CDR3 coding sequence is TGTGCCAGCAGCTTCAACCCGGGAGGGCCCTCCTACGAGCAGTACTTC. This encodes CASSFNPGGPSYEQYF.

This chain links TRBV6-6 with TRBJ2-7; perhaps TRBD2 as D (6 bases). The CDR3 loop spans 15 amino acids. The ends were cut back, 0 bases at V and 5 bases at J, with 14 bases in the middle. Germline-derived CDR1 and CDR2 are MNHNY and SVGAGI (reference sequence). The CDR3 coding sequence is TGTGCCAGCAGTTACTCCGGGGGTACTTGGAACGAGCAGTACTTC. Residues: CASSYSGGTWNEQYF.

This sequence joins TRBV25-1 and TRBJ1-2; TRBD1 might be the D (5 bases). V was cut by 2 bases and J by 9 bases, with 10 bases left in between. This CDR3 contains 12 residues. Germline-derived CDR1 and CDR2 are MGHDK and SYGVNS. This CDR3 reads CASSEVGGRYTF. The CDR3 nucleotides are TGTGCCAGCAGTGAAGTGGGGGGTCGCTACACCTTC.

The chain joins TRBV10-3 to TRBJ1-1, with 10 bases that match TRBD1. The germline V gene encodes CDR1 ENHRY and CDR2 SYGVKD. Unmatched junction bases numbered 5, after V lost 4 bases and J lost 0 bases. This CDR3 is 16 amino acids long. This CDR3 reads CAISGTGGVMNTEAFF. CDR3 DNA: TGTGCCATCAGTGGGACAGGGGGTGTCATGAACACTGAAGCTTTCTTT.